The 3 T cell receptor beta chains below were found in one sample sequenced in a study of T-cell reconstitution after alpha-beta-depleted transplantation in children. Unique molecular identifiers were incorporated when the TCRbeta library was constructed. TCRdb analysed the PCR reads with MiXCR anew, one entry per CDR3 protein. This sample carries about 240,000 distinct CDR3 sequences, over 20% of them seen once, and the ten largest clones take 2.6%. Sequences were derived from PBMCs, sampled before TCRalphabeta/CD19-depleted stem cell transplant. The receptors shown here come from a girl aged 2 to 10 with Fanconi anemia, due to receive a stem cell transplant.

This clonotype turned up a few times. The chain couples TRBV29-1 to TRBJ1-2, with D possibly matching TRBD1 (6 bases). Germline loops: CDR1 SQVTM, CDR2 ANQGSEA. The V and J ends lost 0 bases and 4 bases respectively, with 18 bases between them. This CDR3 has 16 amino acids. Written as DNA, the CDR3 is TGCAGCGTTGAAGATGCGGGAATCGCACAGGGCTATGGCTACACCTTC. Its translation: CSVEDAGIAQGYGYTF. Based on the CDR3 plus reference TRBV29-1 and TRBJ1-2, the full variable domain is SAVISQKPSRDICQRGTSLTIQCQVDSQVTMMFWYRQQPGQSLTLIATANQGSEATYESGFVIDKFPISRPNLTFSTLTVSNMSPEDSSIYLCSVEDAGIAQGYGYTFGSGTRLTVV.

V gene TRBV20-1 combines with J gene TRBJ1-2; no clear D. The germline V and J ends were trimmed by 5 bases and 4 bases, with 11 bases remaining between them. The germline V gene has CDR1 DFQATT and CDR2 SNEGSKA (reference sequence). The CDR3 has 12 residues. CDR3 region: CSAQTSAYGYTF. The CDR3 DNA sequence: TGCAGTGCTCAGACGTCGGCCTATGGCTACACCTTC.

This chain links TRBV12-3 or TRBV12-4 with TRBJ2-7, with 11 bases fitting TRBD2. V gave up 5 bases and J gave up 7 bases; unmatched junction bases: 4. This CDR3 has 13 residues. The CDR3 protein is CASSTSGSGEQYF. The CDR3 nucleotides read TGTGCCAGCAGTACTAGCGGGAGTGGGGAGCAGTACTTC.